The 20 T cell receptor beta chains below all came from one sample that was sequenced in a study of T cells in Graves' hyperthyroidism and ophthalmopathy. Amplification of TCR beta CDR3 regions was performed using RNA transcripts as template. A first-round RT-PCR of the TCR CDR3 used the HTBI primer set. TCRdb re-called the multiplex PCR reads through MiXCR, storing one row per CDR3 protein. The sample records roughly 840,000 distinct CDR3 sequences, around 39% being singletons. The sequenced material came from blood. The receptors here all came from a man younger than 35 with Graves' hyperthyroidism.

The chain links TRBV7-9 to TRBJ2-5; TRBD2 aligns across 8 bases. The CDR3 consists of 16 residues. The ends lost 5 bases at V and 5 bases at J; junction bases unmatched: 13. The germline CDR1 and CDR2 sequences are SEHNR and FQNEAQ (reference sequence). As DNA, the CDR3 is TGTGCCAGCAGCACCACGTCCGCGGGGGGCAAGGAGACCCAGTACTTC. It is translated as CASSTTSAGGKETQYF. The complete variable domain, with remaining parts taken from reference TRBV7-9 and TRBJ2-5, reads DTGVSQNPRHKITKRGQNVTFRCDPISEHNRLYWYRQTLGQGPEFLTYFQNEAQLEKSRLLSDRFSAERPKGSFSTLEIQRTEQGDSAMYLCASSTTSAGGKETQYFGPGTRLLVL.

J is TRBJ2-7 and V is TRBV5-1, with a possible D match to TRBD2 (6 bases). The CDR3 covers 12 residues. V dropped 2 bases and J dropped 6 bases, with 9 bases sitting between them. Looked up from germline, CDR1 is SGHRS and CDR2 is YFSETQ. In DNA form, the CDR3 reads TGCGCCAGCAGCTTCGGGGGATGCGAGCAGTACTTC. The encoded protein is CASSFGGCEQYF.

The table lists this clonotype with many counts. At one boundary the junction diverges from the germline segment, which might be a read error. CDR3 nucleotide sequence: TGTGCCAGCAGCTTAGCCCCTTCCTACGAGCAGTACTTC. It is translated as CASSLAPSYEQYF. The chain combines TRBV5-1 with TRBJ2-7, with no clear D. Germline V CDR1 and CDR2: SGHRS, YFSETQ. The CDR3 contains 13 residues.

Ten or more counts support this clonotype. This sequence joins TRBV2 and TRBJ1-2; TRBD1 is a possible D gene (5 bases). CDR3 length: 15 residues. Deletions cut 2 bases from V and 4 bases from J, with 14 bases between. Per germline, CDR1 SNHLY and CDR2 FYNNEI. The CDR3 region has the DNA TGTGCCAGCAGTGAATTAGTTCAGGGCCCCTATGGCTACACCTTC. Translated: CASSELVQGPYGYTF.

In this sample, this clonotype turned up many times. The genes are TRBV5-4 and TRBJ1-2; possibly TRBD1 for D (6 bases). Trimming stripped 4 bases from V and 4 bases from J, with 11 bases between. Germline-derived CDR1 and CDR2 are SGHNT and YYREEE (reference sequence). The CDR3 is 13 amino acids. The CDR3 DNA is TGTGCCAGCAGCACCGAACAGGGCTATGGCTACACCTTC. The encoded protein is CASSTEQGYGYTF. The full variable domain, in which reference TRBV5-4 and TRBJ1-2 provide the parts outside the CDR3, is ETGVTQSPTHLIKTRGQQVTLRCSSQSGHNTVSWYQQALGQGPQFIFQYYREEENGRGNFPPRFSGLQFPNYSSELNVNALELDDSALYLCASSTEQGYGYTFGSGTRLTVV.

This clonotype has at least ten counts. The chain uses TRBV14 and TRBJ1-3; no definite D call. The CDR3 spans 13 residues. CDR1 is SGHDN and CDR2 is FVKESK in the germline V gene. V dropped 5 bases and J dropped 4 bases, with 9 bases sitting between them. The CDR3, as DNA: TGTGCCAGCAGCTCAACGTGGGGAAACACCATATATTTT. Translating it yields CASSSTWGNTIYF.

The chain employs TRBV7-3 and TRBJ2-5; 8 nucleotides agree with TRBD2. CDR3 length equals 16 residues. The V gene end was trimmed by 6 bases and the J gene end by 2 bases; junction bases not matched to a gene: 11. Germline loops: CDR1 SGHTA, CDR2 FQGTGA. The CDR3 DNA follows: TGTGCCAGCAGTTCCCGACGGGAGGGCCGGCAAGAGACCCAGTACTTC. Its protein is CASSSRREGRQETQYF.

The chain carries TRBV10-3 and TRBJ2-5; TRBD1 agrees at 8 bases. V lost 4 bases, J lost 5 bases, and 9 bases stayed unmatched. CDR1 and CDR2 (germline): ENHRY, SYGVKD. This CDR3 comprises 15 residues. CDR3 residues: CAISAHGTGWETQYF. In DNA form, the CDR3 reads TGTGCCATCAGTGCCCACGGGACAGGATGGGAGACCCAGTACTTC.

V and J are TRBV29-1 and TRBJ2-2, with D possibly matching TRBD1 (5 bases). V was shortened by 2 bases and J by 4 bases, with 8 bases between the two germline ends. Per germline, CDR1 SQVTM and CDR2 ANQGSEA. CDR3 length equals 13 residues. The CDR3 loop reads CSVEWQGTGELFF. As DNA, the CDR3 is TGCAGCGTTGAATGGCAGGGCACCGGGGAGCTGTTTTTT.

In regard to this clonotype: Given a far larger clone just one base away, this is likely a sequencing read error. The V and J genes are TRBV12-3 or TRBV12-4 and TRBJ1-1; D unclear. CDR3 length: 13 amino acids. V was shortened by 2 bases and J by 1 base, with 5 bases between the two germline ends. The CDR3 nucleotides are TGTGCCAGCAGTTTAATGTGGAACACTGAAGCTTTCTTT. Protein: CASSLMWNTEAFF.

This clonotype was picked up many times. The chain links TRBV19 to TRBJ1-2; TRBD1 matches 7 bases. V gave up 5 bases and J gave up 7 bases; unmatched junction bases: 4. Looked up from germline, CDR1 is LNHDA and CDR2 is SQIVND (reference sequence). This CDR3 comprises 12 residues. The CDR3 loop is CASSVDRVGYTF. The CDR3, as DNA: TGTGCCAGTAGTGTCGACAGGGTTGGCTACACCTTC.

The sample holds many counts of this clonotype. This rearrangement joins TRBV29-1 to TRBJ2-2; maybe TRBD1 (5 bases). Per the germline V gene, CDR1 is SQVTM and CDR2 is ANQGSEA. The CDR3 length is 13 residues. Trimming pared 0 bases from V and 5 bases from J, leaving 7 bases between. The CDR3 sequence is CSVEDTGTGELFF. The CDR3, as DNA: TGCAGCGTTGAAGATACAGGAACCGGGGAGCTGTTTTTT.

This clonotype has a handful of counts. The rearrangement links TRBV24-1 to TRBJ2-1; TRBD2 matches 7 bases. CDR1 is KGHDR, CDR2 SFDVKD, per germline. The CDR3 sequence is 14 residues long. V was clipped by 5 bases and J by 6 bases; unmatched bases: 6. CDR3 in DNA: TGTGCCACCAGTGCTACGGGGGGTTTCAATGAGCAGTTCTTC. Amino acids: CATSATGGFNEQFF.

This clonotype was detected once. This chain links TRBV19 with TRBJ2-2, with a possible D match to TRBD1 (7 bases). CDR1 is LNHDA, CDR2 SQIVND, per germline (reference sequence). V was cut by 7 bases and J by 1 base, with 19 bases left in between. The CDR3 has 17 amino acids. CDR3 nucleotide sequence: TGTGCCAGTATTTCGGTCACCAGGGGGGTGAACACCGGGGAGCTGTTTTTT. Protein product: CASISVTRGVNTGELFF.

In this sample, this clonotype turned up many times. The chain joins TRBV20-1 to TRBJ1-1; the match to TRBD1 covers 11 bases. Trimming removed 3 bases from V and 5 bases from J; junction bases left unmatched: 5. CDR1 and CDR2 (germline): DFQATT, SNEGSKA (reference sequence). The CDR3 is 14 residues long. The CDR3 is CSASSGTGGTEAFF. Here the CDR3 DNA reads TGCAGTGCTAGTTCTGGGACAGGGGGAACTGAAGCTTTCTTT.

The rearrangement links TRBV20-1 to TRBJ1-4; perhaps TRBD1 as D (5 bases). Germline V gene lookup returns CDR1 DFQATT and CDR2 SNEGSKA (reference sequence). Trimming shortened V by 4 bases and J by 1 base, and 13 bases separated the two germline ends. The CDR3 is made up of 15 amino acids. The chain's CDR3 is CSATRAAGTNEKLFF. The CDR3 DNA sequence: TGCAGTGCTACCAGGGCGGCCGGAACTAATGAAAAACTGTTTTTT.

This clonotype showed up just a few times. The rearrangement uses TRBV6-5 and TRBJ2-7, with D perhaps TRBD1 (5 bases). This CDR3 is built from 14 residues. Trimming shortened V by 8 bases and J by 0 bases, and 14 bases separated the two germline ends. The germline V gene encodes CDR1 MNHEY and CDR2 SVGAGI. The CDR3 here is CASGLGQGSYEQYF. CDR3 nucleotide sequence: TGTGCCAGCGGCCTGGGGCAGGGCTCCTACGAGCAGTACTTC.

This clonotype was detected a few times. As DNA, the CDR3 is TGCAGTGCGGACCGAGAGAGCTACGGCGAGCAGTACTTC. It codes for CSADRESYGEQYF. This sequence joins TRBV20-1 and TRBJ2-7; D is ambiguous. Per germline, CDR1 DFQATT and CDR2 SNEGSKA (reference sequence). This CDR3 spans 13 amino acids. V lost 6 bases and J lost 6, with 18 bases in between.

CDR3 coding DNA: TGTGCCAGCAGTTTAAACTCCGAGCAGTACTTC. It specifies CASSLNSEQYF. The J gene is TRBJ2-7, the V gene TRBV28; no firm D call. V lost 2 bases, J lost 6 bases, and 5 bases lay in between. The CDR3 has 11 amino acids. CDR1 and CDR2 (germline): MDHEN, SYDVKM.

This clonotype was seen a single time. The chain recombines TRBV7-3 with TRBJ1-4, with a tentative D call TRBD1 (5 bases). Germline lookup yields CDR1 SGHTA and CDR2 FQGTGA. V dropped 4 bases and J dropped 8 bases, with 14 bases sitting between them. The CDR3 sequence is 14 residues long. The CDR3 DNA reads TGTGCCAGCAGCTCATCCCCGGGGGGAGAAAAACTGTTTTTT. As protein: CASSSSPGGEKLFF. Complete variable domain (other parts from reference TRBV7-3 and TRBJ1-4): GAGVSQTPSNKVTEKGKYVELRCDPISGHTALYWYRQSLGQGPEFLIYFQGTGAADDSGLPNDRFFAVRPEGSVSTLKIQRTERGDSAVYLCASSSSPGGEKLFFGSGTQLSVL.